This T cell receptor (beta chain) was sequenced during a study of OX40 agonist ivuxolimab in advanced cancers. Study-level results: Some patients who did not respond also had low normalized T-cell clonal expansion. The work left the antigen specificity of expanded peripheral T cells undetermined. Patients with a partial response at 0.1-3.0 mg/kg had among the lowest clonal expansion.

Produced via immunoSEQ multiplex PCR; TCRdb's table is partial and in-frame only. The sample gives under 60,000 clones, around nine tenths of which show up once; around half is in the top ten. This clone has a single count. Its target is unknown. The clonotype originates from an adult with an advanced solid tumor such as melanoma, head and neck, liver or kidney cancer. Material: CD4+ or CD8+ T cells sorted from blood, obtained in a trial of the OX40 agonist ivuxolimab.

CDR3: CASSQDLGTGSYEQYF. CDR3 sequence (DNA): TGCGCCAGCAGCCAAGATCTGGGGACAGGGTCCTACGAGCAGTACTTC. This chain uses TRBV4-1 with TRBJ2-7; TRBD1 matches at 9 bases. CDR1 is MGHRA and CDR2 is YSYEKL in the germline V gene. The length of the CDR3 is 16 residues. V shed 0 bases, J shed 1 base, and the junction held 4 bases outside the gene matches.